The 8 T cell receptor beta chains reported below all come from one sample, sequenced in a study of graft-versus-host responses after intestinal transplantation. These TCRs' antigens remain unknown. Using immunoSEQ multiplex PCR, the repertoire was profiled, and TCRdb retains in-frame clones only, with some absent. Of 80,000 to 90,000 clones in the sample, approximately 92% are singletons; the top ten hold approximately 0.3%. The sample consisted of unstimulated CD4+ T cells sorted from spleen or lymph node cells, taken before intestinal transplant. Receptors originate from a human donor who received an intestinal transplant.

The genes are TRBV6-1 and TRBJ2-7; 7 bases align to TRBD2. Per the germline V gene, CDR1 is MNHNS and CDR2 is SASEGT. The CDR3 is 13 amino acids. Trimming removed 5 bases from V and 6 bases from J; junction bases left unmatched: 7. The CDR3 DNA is TGTGCCAGCAGTACGAGCGGGACCGGCGAGCAGTACTTC. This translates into CASSTSGTGEQYF.

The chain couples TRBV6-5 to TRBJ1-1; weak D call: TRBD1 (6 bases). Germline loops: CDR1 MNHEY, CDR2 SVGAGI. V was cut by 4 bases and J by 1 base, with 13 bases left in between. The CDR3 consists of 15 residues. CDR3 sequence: CASSLVQGSNTEAFF. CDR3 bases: TGTGCCAGCAGTTTAGTACAGGGTTCGAACACTGAAGCTTTCTTT.

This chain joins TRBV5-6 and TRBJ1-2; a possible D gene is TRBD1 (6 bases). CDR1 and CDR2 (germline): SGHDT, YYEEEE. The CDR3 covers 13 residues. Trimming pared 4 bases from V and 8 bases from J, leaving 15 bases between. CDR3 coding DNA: TGTGCCAGCAGCCCCGACAGGAAGGGAGGCTACACCTTC. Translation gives CASSPDRKGGYTF. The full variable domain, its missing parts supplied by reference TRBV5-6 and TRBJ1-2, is DAGVTQSPTHLIKTRGQQVTLRCSPKSGHDTVSWYQQALGQGPQFIFQYYEEEERQRGNFPDRFSGHQFPNYSSELNVNALLLGDSALYLCASSPDRKGGYTFGSGTRLTVV.

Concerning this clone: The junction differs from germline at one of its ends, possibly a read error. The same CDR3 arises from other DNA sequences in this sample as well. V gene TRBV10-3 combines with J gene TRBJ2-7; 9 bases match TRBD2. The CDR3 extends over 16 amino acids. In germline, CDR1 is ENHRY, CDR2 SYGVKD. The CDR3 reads CAISEEDSGSKHEQYF. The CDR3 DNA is TGTGCCATCAGTGAGGAAGATAGCGGGAGTAAGCACGAACAGTACTTC.

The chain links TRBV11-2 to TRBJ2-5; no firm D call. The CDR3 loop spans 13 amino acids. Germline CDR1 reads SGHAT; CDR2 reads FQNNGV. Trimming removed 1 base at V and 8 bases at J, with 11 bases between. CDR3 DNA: TGTGCCAGCAGCTTAGGAGGTCCACTTACCCAGTACTTC. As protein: CASSLGGPLTQYF.

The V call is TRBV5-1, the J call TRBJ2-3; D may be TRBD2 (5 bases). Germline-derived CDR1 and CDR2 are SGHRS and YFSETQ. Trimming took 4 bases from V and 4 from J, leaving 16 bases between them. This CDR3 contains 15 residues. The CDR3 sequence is CASSLVKLEADTQYF. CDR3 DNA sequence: TGCGCCAGCAGCCTGGTCAAACTGGAGGCAGATACGCAGTATTTT.

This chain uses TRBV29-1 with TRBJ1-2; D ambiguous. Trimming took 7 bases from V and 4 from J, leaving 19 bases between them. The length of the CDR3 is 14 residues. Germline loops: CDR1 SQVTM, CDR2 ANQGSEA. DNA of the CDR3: TGCAGCGCCCAAATCTACGCAGATACCTATGGCTACACCTTC. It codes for CSAQIYADTYGYTF.

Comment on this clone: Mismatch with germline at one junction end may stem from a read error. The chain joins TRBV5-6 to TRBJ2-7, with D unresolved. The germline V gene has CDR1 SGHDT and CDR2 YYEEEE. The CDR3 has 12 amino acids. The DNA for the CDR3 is TGTGCCAGCAGCTTGAACGTATACGCGCAGTACTTC. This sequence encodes CASSLNVYAQYF. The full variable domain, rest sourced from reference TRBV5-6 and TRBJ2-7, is DAGVTQSPTHLIKTRGQQVTLRCSPKSGHDTVSWYQQALGQGPQFIFQYYEEEERQRGNFPDRFSGHQFPNYSSELNVNALLLGDSALYLCASSLNVYAQYFGPGTRLTVT.